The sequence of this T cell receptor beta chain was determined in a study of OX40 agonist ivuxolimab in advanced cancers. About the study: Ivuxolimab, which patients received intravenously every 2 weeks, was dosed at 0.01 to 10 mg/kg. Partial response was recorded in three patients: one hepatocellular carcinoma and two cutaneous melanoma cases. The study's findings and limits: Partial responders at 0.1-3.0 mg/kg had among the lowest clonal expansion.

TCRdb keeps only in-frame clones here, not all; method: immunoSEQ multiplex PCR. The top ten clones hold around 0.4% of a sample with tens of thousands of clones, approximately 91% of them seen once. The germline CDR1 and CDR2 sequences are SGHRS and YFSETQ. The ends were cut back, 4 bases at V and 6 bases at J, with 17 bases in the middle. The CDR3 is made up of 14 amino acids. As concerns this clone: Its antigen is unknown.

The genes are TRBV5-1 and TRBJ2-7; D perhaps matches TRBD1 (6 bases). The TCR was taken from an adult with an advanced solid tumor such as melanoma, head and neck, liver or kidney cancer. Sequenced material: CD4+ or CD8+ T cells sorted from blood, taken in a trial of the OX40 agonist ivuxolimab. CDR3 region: CASSTLLSGAEQYF. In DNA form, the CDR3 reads TGCGCCAGCAGCACACTTCTCTCAGGGGCCGAGCAGTACTTC.